The present entry profiles one T cell receptor beta chain with its context. The ends were cut back, 2 bases at V and 7 bases at J, with 14 bases in the middle. CDR3 size: 15 residues. CDR1 and CDR2 from the germline V gene are MNHEY and SMNVEV (reference sequence). Original data processing: Amplification of reference gene primers was used by the study to estimate nucleated cell counts. Produced via immunoSEQ multiplex PCR; TCRdb's table is partial and in-frame only. Clone size and V and J calls were adopted from that table, with D and trimming inferred from the DNA. Found here are 270,000 or so clones, around 82% of them singletons; the top ten hold about 3%. The data were obtained in a study of blood T cell repertoires in COVID-19. The wider study: T cells, B-cell-depleted T cells, or PBMCs provided the cDNA or gDNA that served as material.

The sample was peripheral blood. The J gene is TRBJ1-4, the V gene TRBV27, with D tentatively TRBD1 (5 bases). The clonotype was recovered from a woman in her late teens or twenties with acute or convalescent COVID-19. This CDR3 is CASSLVSRAGEKLFF. CDR3 DNA: TGTGCCAGCAGTTTAGTTTCCAGGGCTGGTGAAAAACTGTTTTTT.